One sample yielded the 17 T cell receptor beta chains listed below, sequenced in a study of cytomegalovirus exposure and HLA in healthy donors. It was with 60 Vbeta and 13 Jbeta primers that the PCR ran. Clones were sequenced by immunoSEQ multiplex PCR, and TCRdb holds only the in-frame ones, with some missing. Of about 150,000 clones detected, around 77% appear once; the ten largest clones hold 1%. Specimen: PBMCs. The receptor source for this set is a woman in her fifties or sixties in good health and CMV-seropositive.

The chain recombines TRBV7-9 with TRBJ2-2; the match to TRBD1 covers 7 bases. This CDR3 spans 14 amino acids. The ends lost 5 bases at V and 2 bases at J; junction bases unmatched: 2. Germline assignment: CDR1 SEHNR and CDR2 FQNEAQ (reference sequence). CDR3 DNA sequence: TGTGCCAGCAGCCGGGACAGAAACACCGGGGAGCTGTTTTTT. The encoded protein is CASSRDRNTGELFF.

The chain carries TRBV4-2 and TRBJ1-2; 7 bases are shared with TRBD1. Germline CDR1 and CDR2: LGHNA and YNFKEQ. This CDR3 contains 10 residues. After removal of 10 bases from V and 7 bases from J, the junction contained 3 bases not matched to a gene. CDR3 region: CATGTVGYTF. For the CDR3, the DNA is TGTGCCACAGGGACAGTTGGCTACACCTTC.

The J gene is TRBJ2-1, the V gene TRBV7-2; D is perhaps TRBD2 (7 bases). CDR1 and CDR2 (germline): SGHTA, FQGNSA. Deletions cut 3 bases from V and 1 base from J, with 16 bases between. The CDR3 is 17 amino acids. CDR3 nucleotides: TGTGCCAGCAGCTTCCGGTCGAGCGGGACATCCTACAATGAGCAGTTCTTC. Residues: CASSFRSSGTSYNEQFF.

V and J are TRBV7-8 and TRBJ2-1; 7 bases are shared with TRBD1. From germline, CDR1 is SGHVS and CDR2 FQNEAQ. V lost 5 bases, J lost 0 bases, and 7 bases stayed unmatched. The CDR3 contains 16 residues. In DNA, the CDR3 is TGTGCCAGCAGCGGACGGACAGGAGTCTCCTACAATGAGCAGTTCTTC. This translates into CASSGRTGVSYNEQFF.

This sequence joins TRBV6-5 and TRBJ1-3; D is possibly TRBD1 (5 bases). CDR1 and CDR2 from the germline V gene are MNHEY and SVGAGI. The CDR3 covers 15 residues. Trimming took 7 bases from V and 3 from J, leaving 16 bases between them. The CDR3 sequence is CASNSWRGSGNTIYF. The CDR3 DNA follows: TGTGCCAGCAACTCCTGGAGGGGAAGTGGAAACACCATATATTTT.

The chain is built from TRBV7-3 and TRBJ1-1; D is uncertain. V was clipped by 2 bases and J by 1 base, with 8 bases between them. Per germline, CDR1 SGHTA and CDR2 FQGTGA. The CDR3 has 14 amino acids. The DNA for the CDR3 is TGTGCCAGCAGCTTAGCGGGAGAGAACACTGAAGCTTTCTTT. This sequence encodes CASSLAGENTEAFF.

V gene TRBV5-5 combines with J gene TRBJ2-1; 9 nucleotides align to TRBD1. CDR3 length: 16 amino acids. Germline trimming cut 6 bases from V and 9 bases from J; bases unmatched to any gene: 16. Germline V gives CDR1 SGHKS, CDR2 YYEKEE (reference sequence). The CDR3 region is CASTNVGTGTYSEQFF. CDR3 nucleotides: TGTGCCAGCACCAATGTGGGGACAGGGACTTATAGTGAGCAGTTCTTC.

The J gene is TRBJ2-5, the V gene TRBV28; 7 nucleotides agree with TRBD1. The germline CDR1 and CDR2 sequences are MDHEN and SYDVKM. The junction had 5 bases not matched to a gene; V was cut back by 6 bases and J by 4 bases. The CDR3 extends over 13 amino acids. CDR3 bases: TGTGCCAGCAGGCCAGGGGGATTAGAGACCCAGTACTTC. Translated, it gives CASRPGGLETQYF.

This chain uses TRBV6-5 with TRBJ2-7, with D possibly TRBD1 on 6 matching bases. CDR1 is MNHEY, CDR2 SVGAGI, per germline. The CDR3 runs 14 residues. Trimming cost V 6 bases and J 0 bases, with 12 bases left between them. This CDR3 reads CASRRDRSSYEQYF. The CDR3 DNA follows: TGTGCCAGCAGGCGAGACAGGAGCTCCTACGAGCAGTACTTC.

This chain joins TRBV7-9 and TRBJ2-7, with a weak D call TRBD1 (5 bases). Germline loops: CDR1 SEHNR, CDR2 FQNEAQ (reference sequence). V lost 4 bases, J lost 2 bases, and 6 bases lay in between. The CDR3 sequence is 12 residues long. This chain's CDR3 is CASSSGTYEQYF. Here the CDR3 DNA reads TGTGCCAGCAGCTCAGGGACCTACGAGCAGTACTTC.

The rearrangement links TRBV6-6 to TRBJ2-1; 8 bases are shared with TRBD1. Germline CDR1 reads MNHNY; CDR2 reads SVGAGI (reference sequence). V lost 4 bases, J lost 6 bases, and 5 bases stayed unmatched. The CDR3 has 14 residues. The CDR3 region is CASSFTGTGNEQFF. As DNA, the CDR3 is TGTGCCAGCAGTTTTACCGGGACAGGCAATGAGCAGTTCTTC.

The V call is TRBV7-9, the J call TRBJ2-2; 9 bases align to TRBD1. The V segment lost 5 bases and the J segment 8 bases; nucleotides outside the gene matches: 12. The germline V gene has CDR1 SEHNR and CDR2 FQNEAQ (reference sequence). The CDR3 totals 16 residues. CDR3 DNA: TGTGCCAGCAGCCCTTCCGGGACAGGGCCTTGGGGGGAGCTGTTTTTT. Residues: CASSPSGTGPWGELFF. Combining the CDR3 with reference TRBV7-9 and TRBJ2-2 gives the whole variable domain DTGVSQNPRHKITKRGQNVTFRCDPISEHNRLYWYRQTLGQGPEFLTYFQNEAQLEKSRLLSDRFSAERPKGSFSTLEIQRTEQGDSAMYLCASSPSGTGPWGELFFGEGSRLTVL.

As for this clone: Other nucleotide sequences from this sample produce the same CDR3. The chain carries TRBV9 and TRBJ1-2; 10 positions match TRBD1. This CDR3 region has 13 residues. V dropped 7 bases and J dropped 2; count of bases not matched to a gene: 2. Per the germline V gene, CDR1 is SGDLS and CDR2 is YYNGEE. Here the CDR3 DNA reads TGTGCCAGCGGGGACAGGGGAAACTATGGCTACACCTTC. Its protein product is CASGDRGNYGYTF.

The J gene is TRBJ1-5, the V gene TRBV6-5; the D is unclear. This CDR3 is built from 15 residues. V was pared by 0 bases and J by 1 base, with 7 bases between. Germline assignment: CDR1 MNHEY and CDR2 SVGAGI. CDR3 in amino acids: CASSYSGVSNQPQHF. The CDR3 coding sequence is TGTGCCAGCAGTTACTCAGGAGTAAGCAATCAGCCCCAGCATTTT.

V is TRBV28 and J is TRBJ2-7, with D perhaps matching TRBD2 (5 bases). CDR3 size: 15 residues. Germline lookup yields CDR1 MDHEN and CDR2 SYDVKM. With 4 bases removed from V and 2 bases from J, the gap between germline ends came to 15 bases. CDR3 in DNA: TGTGCCAGCAGTTCTGGAGCGAGCGGAGCCTACGAGCAGTACTTC. Amino acids: CASSSGASGAYEQYF.

The chain uses TRBV9 and TRBJ2-2; 8 bases are shared with TRBD1. CDR3 length equals 17 residues. Trimming removed 4 bases from V and 1 base from J; junction bases left unmatched: 9. Germline values: CDR1 SGDLS, CDR2 YYNGEE. CDR3 sequence (DNA): TGTGCCAGCAGCAGCGTCCGCGGACAGGGGAACACCGGGGAGCTGTTTTTT. Amino acids: CASSSVRGQGNTGELFF.

About this clone itself: An end of the junction differs from the germline gene, which may be a read error. J is TRBJ2-1 and V is TRBV7-9; 13 bases are a match to TRBD2. The V gene's germline CDR1 is SEHNR and CDR2 FQNEAQ (reference sequence). The CDR3 runs to 16 residues. The CDR3: CSSSTRTSGSLYEQFF. The DNA for the CDR3 is TGTTCCAGCAGCACACGGACTAGCGGGAGTTTGTATGAGCAGTTCTTC.